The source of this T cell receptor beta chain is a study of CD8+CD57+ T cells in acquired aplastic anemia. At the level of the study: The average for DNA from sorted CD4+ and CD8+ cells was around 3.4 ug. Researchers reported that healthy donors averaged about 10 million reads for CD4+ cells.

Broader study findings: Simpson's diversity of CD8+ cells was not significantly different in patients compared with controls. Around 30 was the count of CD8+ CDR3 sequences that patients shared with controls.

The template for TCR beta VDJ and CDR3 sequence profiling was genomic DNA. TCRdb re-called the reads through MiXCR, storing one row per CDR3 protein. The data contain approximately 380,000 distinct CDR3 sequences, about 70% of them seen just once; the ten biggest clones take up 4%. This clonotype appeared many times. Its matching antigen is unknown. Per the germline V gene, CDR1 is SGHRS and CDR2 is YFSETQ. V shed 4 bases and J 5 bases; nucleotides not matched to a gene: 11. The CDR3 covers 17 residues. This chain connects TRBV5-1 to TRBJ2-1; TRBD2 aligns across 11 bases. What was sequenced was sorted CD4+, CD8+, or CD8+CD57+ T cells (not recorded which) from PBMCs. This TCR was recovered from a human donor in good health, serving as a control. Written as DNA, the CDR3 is TGCGCCAGCAGCGTTGGCCCTAGCGGGGGGATGGACAATGAGCAGTTCTTC. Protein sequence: CASSVGPSGGMDNEQFF.